The rows below give T cell receptor beta chains drawn from one sample of a study of quantifying T cell responses using KT2 cells. TCRdb passed the UMI-ligation and nested PCR reads through MiXCR, listing each CDR3 protein once. The table records approximately 41,000 distinct CDR3 sequences, more than 15% of them present only once. The specimen was PBMCs spiked with cells of the T cell clone KT2. Receptors were obtained from a human donor. The CDR3 runs from the conserved cysteine through the conserved F or W. The D gene is left open where the match is weak. Size values are once, few and many counts, or a class for expanded clones, and some rows have none.

TRBD2	TRBV5-1	TRBJ2-1	few	TGCGCCAGCGCACTAGCGGGAGACAACAATGAGCAGTTCTTC	CASALAGDNNEQFF
NA	TRBV20-1	TRBJ2-2	many	TGCAGTGCTTACTCCATAGACACCGGGGAGCTGTTTTTT	CSAYSIDTGELFF
NA	TRBV4-2	TRBJ1-3	NA	TGTGCCAGCAGCCAAAGACAGAGCTCTGGAAACACCATATATTTT	CASSQRQSSGNTIYF
NA	TRBV5-1	TRBJ1-6	few	TGCGCCAGCAGCTTGTCGGGCAGGGCTGATAATTCACCCCTCCACTTT	CASSLSGRADNSPLHF
TRBD2	TRBV25-1	TRBJ2-1	many	TGTGCCAGCAGTCCCACCTTGGGGGGGGGAGGCAATGAGCAGTTCTTC	CASSPTLGGGGNEQFF
TRBD1	TRBV7-8	TRBJ1-5	few	TGTGCCAGCAGCCCATTGACAGGGGGTAGCAATCAGCCCCAGCATTTT	CASSPLTGGSNQPQHF
NA	TRBV12-3/TRBV12-4	TRBJ1-1	few	TGTGCCAGCACTTTTAGCGCTGAAGCTTTCTTT	CASTFSAEAFF
NA	TRBV29-1	TRBJ2-3	NA	TGCAGCGTTGTCGGAAGGATAGGGCTGTATACGCAGTATTTT	CSVVGRIGLYTQYF
NA	TRBV4-2	TRBJ2-2	few	TGTGCCAGCAGCCAAAATCAGGGCAACGCGAACACCGGGGAGCTGTTTTTT	CASSQNQGNANTGELFF
NA	TRBV4-1	TRBJ1-6	NA	TGCGCCAGCAGCCAACTCCTGCTTGCCTGGTCACCCCTCCACTTT	CASSQLLLAWSPLHF
NA	TRBV12-3/TRBV12-4	TRBJ1-1	NA	TGTGCCAGCAATCAGATGACCGGGTTGGCTTTCTTT	CASNQMTGLAFF
TRBD2	TRBV20-1	TRBJ2-5	NA	TGCAGCCACAGCGGGGTTGGGCAAGAGACCCAGTACTTC	CSHSGVGQETQYF
NA	TRBV29-1	TRBJ2-3	many	TGCAGCGTTGAAGCCAACACAGATACGCAGTATTTT	CSVEANTDTQYF
NA	TRBV28	TRBJ2-3	NA	TGTGCCAGCAACCACAGGGAGGTGATCACAGATACGCAGTATTTT	CASNHREVITDTQYF
TRBD2	TRBV24-1	TRBJ2-1	medium-sized	TGTGCCACCGAGGGAGGGGCCCACAATGAGCAGTTCTTC	CATEGGAHNEQFF
NA	TRBV27	TRBJ1-1	many	TGTGCCAGCAGTCCCACGATCGGTTTGTTGAACACTGAAGCTTTCTTT	CASSPTIGLLNTEAFF
NA	TRBV6-2/TRBV6-3	TRBJ2-3	NA	TGTGCCAGCAGTTACTCGGGAGTAGATACGCAGTATTTT	CASSYSGVDTQYF
NA	TRBV28	TRBJ2-7	NA	TGTGCCAGCCAACCGACGGGTCGGTTCGGGGCTCCGTCGAGCGAGCAGTACTTC	CASQPTGRFGAPSSEQYF
TRBD2	TRBV7-7	TRBJ2-3	NA	TGTGCCAGCAGCTTAGGGAGCGGGGGAGGAGGTACGCAGTATTTT	CASSLGSGGGGTQYF
NA	TRBV7-2	TRBJ2-3	few	TGTGCCAGCAGCTTAGTTGAGGGCATAGAGTTCCCAGATACGCAGTATTTT	CASSLVEGIEFPDTQYF
TRBD2	TRBV20-1	TRBJ2-7	many	TGCAGTGCTACCCCGGTCTTGGCTAGCGGGAGATACGAGCAGTACTTC	CSATPVLASGRYEQYF
NA	TRBV10-3	TRBJ2-7	many	TGTGCCATCAGCGACGAAACGGGGGCTGCCTACGAGCAGTACTTC	CAISDETGAAYEQYF
NA	TRBV3-1	TRBJ2-7	NA	TGTGCCAGCAGCCAAGATATCCACGAGCAGTACTTC	CASSQDIHEQYF
NA	TRBV5-1	TRBJ2-3	NA	TGCGCCAGCAGCTTGGCCGAAAACACAGATACGCAGTATTTT	CASSLAENTDTQYF
TRBD2	TRBV9	TRBJ2-7	NA	TGTGCCAGCAGCGTACTAGCGGGGGGTGAGCAGTACTTC	CASSVLAGGEQYF
NA	TRBV4-3	TRBJ2-3	many	TGCGCCAGCAGCTTTTCGGCAGACTCGACAGATACGCAGTATTTT	CASSFSADSTDTQYF
TRBD1	TRBV30	TRBJ1-2	few	TGTGCCTGGAGGGCGACAGGGAGCCATGGCTACACCTTC	CAWRATGSHGYTF
TRBD1	TRBV27	TRBJ1-6	few	TGTGCCAGCAGACGGACAGGGGAAAATTCACCCCTCCACTTT	CASRRTGENSPLHF
NA	TRBV6-2/TRBV6-3	TRBJ2-5	NA	TGTGCCAGCAGTTACGAGCGGGAGACCCAGTACTTC	CASSYERETQYF
TRBD1	TRBV5-1	TRBJ2-7	once	TGCGCCAGCAGCGGACCGGGACAGGGCTACGAGCAGTACTTC	CASSGPGQGYEQYF
TRBD1	TRBV5-1	TRBJ1-4	NA	TGCGCCAGCAGCTTCGGACAGGATGGAGAAAAACTGTTTTTT	CASSFGQDGEKLFF
TRBD2	TRBV20-1	TRBJ2-7	few	TGCAGTGCGACCATCGGGACTAGCGGAACCTACGAGCAGTACTTC	CSATIGTSGTYEQYF
TRBD1	TRBV12-3/TRBV12-4	TRBJ2-3	NA	TGTGCCAGCAGTCTCAACAGGGGGCGGGCAGATACGCAGTATTTT	CASSLNRGRADTQYF
NA	TRBV4-3	TRBJ2-7	few	TGCGCCAGCAGCCAAGACCAACAGTCCTACGAGCAGTACTTC	CASSQDQQSYEQYF
TRBD2	TRBV7-6	TRBJ2-5	NA	TGTGCCAGCAGACGAGCGGGGAGGCTGGAGACCCAGTACTTC	CASRRAGRLETQYF
NA	TRBV5-1	TRBJ2-1	many	TGCGCCAGCAGGAAGGACAGCGGTAAAGCATACAATGAGCAGTTCTTC	CASRKDSGKAYNEQFF